The sequence of this TCR beta chain was determined in a study of Ad26.COV2.S vaccination and SARS-CoV-2 variants. The length of the CDR3 is 14 residues. V was trimmed by 5 bases and J by 3 bases, leaving 11 bases between them. In germline, CDR1 is MNHEY, CDR2 SMNVEV (reference sequence). Here immunoSEQ multiplex PCR was the method, and the copy in TCRdb shows in-frame clones only, minus some. The profile shows 440,000 or so clones, roughly nine tenths of them singletons. Treatment in this sample: around 19 received Ad26.COV2.S at low or high dose, single or two shots; about 5 received placebo; per-sample allocation not given. Day 63 after the first vaccine or placebo injection was the time point for sampling. An Ad26 vector expressing Wuhan-strain SARS-CoV-2 spike constituted the vaccine. Whole-study results and caveats: For non-spike TCRs, breadth in vaccine recipients resembled that in placebo recipients. A substantial breadth of spike-specific CD8+ and CD4+ T cell responses after vaccination has been reported.

About this clone: As yet, its antigen is unknown.

V gene TRBV27 combines with J gene TRBJ1-3; D gene unclear. The input for sequencing was peripheral blood, taken in a trial of Ad26.COV2.S vaccine versus placebo. The TCR originated in a person between 18 and 60 years old who received the Ad26.COV2.S COVID-19 vaccine or a placebo. CDR3 in DNA: TGTGCCAGCAGTCCCGTTCGAGGTGGAAACACCATATATTTT. Its protein is CASSPVRGGNTIYF.